The 12 T cell receptor beta chains below were found in one sample sequenced in a study of vaccination effects on CD4 cells after COVID-19. Libraries were prepared by immunoSEQ multiplex PCR; TCRdb keeps only in-frame clonotypes and omits some of them. Among about 70,000 clones listed, 77% were seen once. Their specific antigens are unknown. Following a roughly 11-day culture, CD4+ T cells were purified. Source: CD4+ T cells from PBMCs cultured without peptide, taken before COVID-19 vaccination. Every receptor here comes from a human donor who received a COVID-19 vaccine.

Written as DNA, the CDR3 is TGTGCCTTAAGCCCCGGGACAGGACACACTGAAGCTTTCTTT. Its translation: CALSPGTGHTEAFF. The chain carries TRBV30 and TRBJ1-1; 8 nucleotides line up with TRBD1. V trimming: 7 bases; J trimming: 3 bases; junction bases outside the gene matches: 10. The germline V gene encodes CDR1 GTSNPN and CDR2 SVGIG (reference sequence). CDR3 length equals 14 residues. The whole variable domain, remainder taken from reference TRBV30 and TRBJ1-1, is SQTIHQWPATLVQPVGSPLSLECTVEGTSNPNLYWYRQAAGRGLQLLFYSVGIGQISSEVPQNLSASRPQDRQFILSSKKLLLSDSGFYLCALSPGTGHTEAFFGQGTRLTVV.

V usage is TRBV28 and J usage is TRBJ2-7, with a possible D match to TRBD1 (5 bases). CDR3 length equals 12 residues. Germline loops: CDR1 MDHEN, CDR2 SYDVKM. The V gene lost 4 bases and the J gene lost 3 bases, with 7 bases spanning the gap. The CDR3 reads CASSYQGYEQYV. In DNA form, the CDR3 reads TGTGCCAGCAGTTATCAGGGCTACGAGCAGTACGTC.

This clone appeared a few times. The chain links TRBV28 to TRBJ1-3; 8 bases are shared with TRBD1. After removal of 5 bases from V and 4 bases from J, the junction contained 7 bases not matched to a gene. Looked up from germline, CDR1 is MDHEN and CDR2 is SYDVKM. The CDR3 runs 15 residues. The CDR3 spells CASSPSGTGGNTIYF. CDR3 sequence (DNA): TGTGCCAGCAGTCCCTCCGGGACAGGAGGAAACACCATATATTTT. Full variable domain (missing parts from reference TRBV28 and TRBJ1-3): DVKVTQSSRYLVKRTGEKVFLECVQDMDHENMFWYRQDPGLGLRLIYFSYDVKMKEKGDIPEGYSVSREKKERFSLILESASTNQTSMYLCASSPSGTGGNTIYFGEGSWLTVV.

In nucleotides, the CDR3 is TGTGCCAGCAGTCTTCGGACACCCGAGATTGATGAAGCTTTCTTT. It translates to CASSLRTPEIDEAFF. V gene TRBV28 combines with J gene TRBJ1-1; tentative D call: TRBD1 (5 bases). There are 15 residues in the CDR3. Germline CDR1 reads MDHEN; CDR2 reads SYDVKM. The V end was cut by 5 bases, the J end by 7 bases, with 20 bases between.

V usage is TRBV3-1 (or the pseudogene TRBV3-2) and J usage is TRBJ1-3; D may be TRBD1 (5 bases). The CDR3 length is 17 residues. The V gene's germline CDR1 is LGHDT and CDR2 YNNKEL (reference sequence). The V end lost 4 bases, the J end lost 0 bases, and 16 bases lay between the germline ends. The CDR3 coding sequence is TGTGCCAGCAGCCCCCGGGGCACCGTAAGCTCTGGAAACACCATATATTTT. It codes for CASSPRGTVSSGNTIYF.

This rearrangement joins TRBV3-1 (or the pseudogene TRBV3-2) to TRBJ1-2; TRBD1 matches at 12 bases. Germline trimming cut 4 bases from V and 8 bases from J; bases unmatched to any gene: 11. There are 16 residues in the CDR3. The germline V gene encodes CDR1 LGHDT and CDR2 YNNKEL (reference sequence). Here the CDR3 reads CASSLAGGTGGWGYTF. CDR3 nucleotides: TGTGCCAGCAGCCTCGCCGGAGGGACAGGGGGCTGGGGCTACACCTTC.

J is TRBJ2-5 and V is TRBV15; 13 nucleotides align to TRBD2. Germline assignment: CDR1 LNHNV and CDR2 YYDKDF (reference sequence). This CDR3 comprises 16 residues. Trimming at V came to 0 bases and at J to 5 bases, leaving 3 bases not matched to a gene. The CDR3 bases are TGTGCCACCAGCAGAGAACTAGCGGGGGGGCCGGAGACCCAGTACTTC. It specifies CATSRELAGGPETQYF.

This chain links TRBV7-2 with TRBJ1-1; 8 nucleotides line up with TRBD1. This CDR3 is built from 15 residues. V shed 5 bases, J shed 3 bases, and the junction held 8 bases outside the gene matches. Germline V gene sequence: CDR1 SGHTA, CDR2 FQGNSA. CDR3: CASSPSGQAYTEAFF. In nucleotides, the CDR3 is TGTGCCAGCAGCCCCTCGGGACAGGCGTACACTGAAGCTTTCTTT.

The chain recombines TRBV2 with TRBJ2-3; no firm D call. CDR3 length equals 14 residues. Germline CDR1 SNHLY, CDR2 FYNNEI. Trimming pared 7 bases from V and 0 bases from J, leaving 11 bases between. The CDR3 protein is CASKEPSSTDTQYF. CDR3 nucleotide sequence: TGTGCCAGCAAAGAACCTTCTAGCACAGATACGCAGTATTTT.

CDR3 sequence reads: CASSLNSGNTIYF. Written as DNA, the CDR3 is TGTGCCAGCAGTTTAAACTCTGGAAACACCATATATTTT. The chain uses TRBV12-3 or TRBV12-4 and TRBJ1-3, with unresolved D. Between the trimmed V and J ends, which lost 2 bases and 0 bases, there was a span of 2 bases. CDR3 length: 13 residues.

This clone has more than one count but fewer than ten. V gene TRBV30 combines with J gene TRBJ1-6, with 8 bases fitting TRBD1. This CDR3 region has 18 residues. The V and J ends lost 0 bases and 9 bases, in that order; junction bases with no gene match: 16. Germline CDR1 GTSNPN, CDR2 SVGIG (reference sequence). The CDR3 region is CAWSVSRTGRGLGSPLHF. For the CDR3, the DNA is TGTGCCTGGAGTGTTTCGCGGACAGGGAGAGGTTTGGGTTCACCCCTCCACTTT.

The gene calls are TRBV27 and TRBJ2-1; 8 nucleotides line up with TRBD1. The CDR3 runs to 14 residues. With 4 bases clipped from V and 4 bases from J, the junction kept 3 bases outside the gene matches. Germline values: CDR1 MNHEY, CDR2 SMNVEV (reference sequence). CDR3 amino acids: CASSSGQGYNEQFF. Here the CDR3 DNA reads TGTGCCAGCAGTTCCGGACAGGGATACAATGAGCAGTTCTTC.